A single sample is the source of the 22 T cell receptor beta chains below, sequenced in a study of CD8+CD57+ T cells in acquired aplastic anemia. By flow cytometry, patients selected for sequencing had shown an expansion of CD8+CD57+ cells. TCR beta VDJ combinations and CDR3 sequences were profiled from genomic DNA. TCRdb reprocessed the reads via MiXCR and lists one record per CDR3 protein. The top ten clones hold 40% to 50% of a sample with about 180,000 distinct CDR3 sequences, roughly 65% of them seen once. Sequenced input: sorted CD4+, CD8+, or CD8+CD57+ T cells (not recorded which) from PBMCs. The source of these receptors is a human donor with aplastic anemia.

Here the CDR3 DNA reads TGTGCCAGCAGCTCCCCCAGGGGGCTAGACACTGAAGCTTTCTTT. This translates into CASSSPRGLDTEAFF. The chain couples TRBV7-8 to TRBJ1-1; TRBD1 agrees at 8 bases. V was clipped by 4 bases and J by 3 bases; unmatched bases: 7. CDR1 SGHVS and CDR2 FQNEAQ come from the germline V gene. CDR3 length: 15 amino acids.

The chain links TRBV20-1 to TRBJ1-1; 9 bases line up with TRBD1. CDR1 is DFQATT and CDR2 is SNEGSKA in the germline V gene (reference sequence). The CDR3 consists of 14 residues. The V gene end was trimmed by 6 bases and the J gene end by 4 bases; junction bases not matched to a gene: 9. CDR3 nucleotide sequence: TGCAGTGCCCCAGGACAGGGGTGGTTCACTGAAGCTTTCTTT. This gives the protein CSAPGQGWFTEAFF.

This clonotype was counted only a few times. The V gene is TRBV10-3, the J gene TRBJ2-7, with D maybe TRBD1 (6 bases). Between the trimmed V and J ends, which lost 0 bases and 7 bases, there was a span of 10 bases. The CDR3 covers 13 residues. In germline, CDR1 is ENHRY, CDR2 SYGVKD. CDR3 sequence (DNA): TGTGCCATCAGTGAGTCAATGAGGGGGGAGCAGTACTTC. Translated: CAISESMRGEQYF.

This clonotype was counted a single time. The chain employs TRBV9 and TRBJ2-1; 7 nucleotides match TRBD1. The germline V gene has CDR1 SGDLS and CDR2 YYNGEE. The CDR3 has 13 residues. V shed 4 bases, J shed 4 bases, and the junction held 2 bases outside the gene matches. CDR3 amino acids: CASSTQGYNEQFF. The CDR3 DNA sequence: TGTGCCAGCAGCACACAGGGGTACAATGAGCAGTTCTTC.

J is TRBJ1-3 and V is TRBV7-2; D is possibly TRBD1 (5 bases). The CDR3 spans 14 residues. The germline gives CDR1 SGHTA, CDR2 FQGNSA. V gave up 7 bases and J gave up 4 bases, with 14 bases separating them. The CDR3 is CASKRPGKGNTIYF. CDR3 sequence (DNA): TGTGCCAGCAAACGTCCAGGGAAAGGAAACACCATATATTTT.

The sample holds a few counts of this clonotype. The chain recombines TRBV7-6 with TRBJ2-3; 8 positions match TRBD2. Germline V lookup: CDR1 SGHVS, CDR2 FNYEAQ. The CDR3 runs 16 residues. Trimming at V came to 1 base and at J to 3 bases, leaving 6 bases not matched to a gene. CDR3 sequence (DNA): TGTGCCAGCAGCTTAGGGCCAGCGGGGGCAACAGATACGCAGTATTTT. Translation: CASSLGPAGATDTQYF.

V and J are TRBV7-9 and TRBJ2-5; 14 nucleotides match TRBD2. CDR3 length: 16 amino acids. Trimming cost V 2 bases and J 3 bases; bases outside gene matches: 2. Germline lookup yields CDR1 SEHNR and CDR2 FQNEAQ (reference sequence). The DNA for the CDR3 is TGTGCCAGCAGCTTATTGACTAGCGGGGGGGAAGAGACCCAGTACTTC. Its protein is CASSLLTSGGEETQYF.

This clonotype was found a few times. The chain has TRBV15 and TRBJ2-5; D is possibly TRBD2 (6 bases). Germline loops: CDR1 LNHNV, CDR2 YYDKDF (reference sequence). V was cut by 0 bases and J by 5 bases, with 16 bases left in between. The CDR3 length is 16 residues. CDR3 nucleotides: TGTGCCACCAGCAGAGATTGGCGGGACGGTCGGGAGACCCAGTACTTC. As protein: CATSRDWRDGRETQYF.

The CDR3, as DNA: TGTGCCAGCAGCGCCTGCCGGGACAGGGACTACGAGCAGTACTTC. It yields the protein CASSACRDRDYEQYF. The genes are TRBV7-9 and TRBJ2-7; 9 bases are a match to TRBD1. Germline lookup yields CDR1 SEHNR and CDR2 FQNEAQ (reference sequence). The V gene end was trimmed by 5 bases and the J gene end by 3 bases; junction bases not matched to a gene: 8. The CDR3 has 15 amino acids.

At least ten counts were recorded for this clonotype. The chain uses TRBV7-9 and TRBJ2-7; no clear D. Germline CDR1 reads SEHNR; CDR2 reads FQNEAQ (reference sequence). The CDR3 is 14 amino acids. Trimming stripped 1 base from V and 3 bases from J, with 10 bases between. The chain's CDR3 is CASSLEQNRYEQYF. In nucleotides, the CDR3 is TGTGCCAGCAGCTTAGAACAGAATCGCTACGAGCAGTACTTC.

CDR3 sequence reads: CAISDRVSDEQYF. The CDR3 DNA reads TGTGCCATCAGCGACAGGGTCTCGGACGAGCAGTACTTC. This sequence joins TRBV10-3 and TRBJ2-7, with 7 bases identical to TRBD1. After removal of 6 bases from V and 5 bases from J, the junction contained 7 bases not matched to a gene. Germline V gene data show CDR1 as ENHRY and CDR2 as SYGVKD. CDR3 length: 13 residues.

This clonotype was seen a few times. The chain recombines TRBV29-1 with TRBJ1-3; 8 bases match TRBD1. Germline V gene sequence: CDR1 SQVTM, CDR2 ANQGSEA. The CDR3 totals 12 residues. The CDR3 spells CGGQVSGNTIYF. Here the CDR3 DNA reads TGCGGGGGACAGGTCTCTGGAAACACCATATATTTT. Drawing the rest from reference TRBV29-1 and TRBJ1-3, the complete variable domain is SAVISQKPSRDICQRGTSLTIQCQVDSQVTMMFWYRQQPGQSLTLIATANQGSEATYESGFVIDKFPISRPNLTFSTLTVSNMSPEDSSIYLCGGQVSGNTIYFGEGSWLTVV.

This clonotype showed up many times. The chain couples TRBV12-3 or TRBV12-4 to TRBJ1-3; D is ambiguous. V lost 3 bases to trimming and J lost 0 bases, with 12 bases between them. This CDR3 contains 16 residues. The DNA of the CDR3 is TGTGCCAGCAGTTTTAAGAGGCTGAGCTCTGGAAACACCATATATTTT. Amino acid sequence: CASSFKRLSSGNTIYF.

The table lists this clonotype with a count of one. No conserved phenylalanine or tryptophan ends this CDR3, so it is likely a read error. CDR3 sequence: CASRPTGEENTGELFL. CDR3 nucleotides: TGTGCCAGCAGACCCACAGGGGAGGAGAACACCGGGGAGCTGTTTCTT. The rearrangement links TRBV7-3 to TRBJ2-2; possibly TRBD1 for D (7 bases). V dropped 6 bases and J dropped 1 base, with 15 bases sitting between them. The CDR3 has 16 residues. Germline V lookup: CDR1 SGHTA, CDR2 FQGTGA.

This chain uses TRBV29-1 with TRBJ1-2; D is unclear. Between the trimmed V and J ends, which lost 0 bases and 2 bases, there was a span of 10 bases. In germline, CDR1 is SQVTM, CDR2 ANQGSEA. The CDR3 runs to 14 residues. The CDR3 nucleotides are TGCAGCGTTGAAGATCTCGCAGCAAACTATGGCTACACCTTC. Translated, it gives CSVEDLAANYGYTF.

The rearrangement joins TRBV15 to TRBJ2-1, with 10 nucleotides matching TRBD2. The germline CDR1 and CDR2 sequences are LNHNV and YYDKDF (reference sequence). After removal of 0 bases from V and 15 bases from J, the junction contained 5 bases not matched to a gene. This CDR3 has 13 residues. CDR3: CATSRDETSGTFF. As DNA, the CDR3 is TGTGCCACCAGCAGAGATGAAACTAGCGGGACGTTCTTC.

CDR3 region: CASSLEALGGGDTQYF. The CDR3, as DNA: TGTGCCAGCAGTTTAGAAGCGTTGGGGGGCGGAGATACGCAGTATTTT. The rearrangement joins TRBV12-3 or TRBV12-4 to TRBJ2-3; perhaps D is TRBD1 or TRBD2 (6 bases each). The CDR3 runs 16 residues. The V end lost 1 base, the J end lost 5 bases, and 16 bases lay between the germline ends.

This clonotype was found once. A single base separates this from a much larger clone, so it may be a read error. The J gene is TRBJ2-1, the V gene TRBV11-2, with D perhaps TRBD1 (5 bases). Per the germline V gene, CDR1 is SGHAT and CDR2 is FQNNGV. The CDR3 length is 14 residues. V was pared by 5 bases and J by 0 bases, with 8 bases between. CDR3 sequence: CASSTGSSYNEQFF. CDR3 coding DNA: TGTGCCAGCAGCACAGGTAGCTCCTACAATGAGCAGTTCTTC.

CDR3 in DNA: TGTGCCAGCAGTTTCGAAAAGGGGCGCGTTTACAATGAGCAGTTCTTC. Its protein product is CASSFEKGRVYNEQFF. This sequence joins TRBV27 and TRBJ2-1; D may be TRBD1 (5 bases). V dropped 3 bases and J dropped 4 bases, with 16 bases sitting between them. Germline CDR1 and CDR2: MNHEY and SMNVEV (reference sequence). The CDR3 is 16 amino acids.

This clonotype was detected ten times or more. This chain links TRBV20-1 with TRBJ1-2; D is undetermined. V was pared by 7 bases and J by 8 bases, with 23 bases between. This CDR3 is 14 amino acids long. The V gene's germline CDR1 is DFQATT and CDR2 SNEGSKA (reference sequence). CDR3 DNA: TGCAGTGTTATCCCGATTCGGACCCGGAGAGGCTACACCTTC. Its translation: CSVIPIRTRRGYTF.

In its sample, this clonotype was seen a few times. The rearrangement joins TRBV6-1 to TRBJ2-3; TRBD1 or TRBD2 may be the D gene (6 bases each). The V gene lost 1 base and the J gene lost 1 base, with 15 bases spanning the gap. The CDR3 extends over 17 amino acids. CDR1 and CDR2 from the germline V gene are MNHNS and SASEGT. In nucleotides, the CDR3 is TGTGCCAGCAGTGAAGGTGTGGGGGGCCGGGGCACAGATACGCAGTATTTT. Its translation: CASSEGVGGRGTDTQYF.

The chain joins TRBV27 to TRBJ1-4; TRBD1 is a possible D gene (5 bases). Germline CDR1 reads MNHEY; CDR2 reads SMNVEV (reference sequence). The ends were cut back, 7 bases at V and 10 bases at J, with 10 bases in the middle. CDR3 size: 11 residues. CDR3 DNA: TGTGCCAGCATATATAGGGGAAAACTGTTTTTT. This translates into CASIYRGKLFF.